The 11 T cell receptor beta chains reported below all come from one sample, sequenced in a study of human T cells and chemical hapten exposure. Specified time point: patch test 2, 6 weeks after DPC sensitization. Treatment specified: therapeutic diphenylcyclopropenone sensitization with weekly scalp DPC. MiXCR, applied by TCRdb to the RACE reads, yields one record per CDR3 protein. The sample has approximately 120,000 distinct CDR3 sequences, 9.2% seen once; the top ten hold 3.1%. The sequencing here drew on whole blood, taken in connection with sensitization to the hapten diphenylcyclopropenone (DPC). The receptors come from a woman aged 40 to 50 with alopecia areata. Some clones in this sample may be carry-over from other donors' samples.

This clonotype was seen more than once but under ten times. The chain is built from TRBV28 and TRBJ2-1; D not resolved. Germline V gives CDR1 MDHEN, CDR2 SYDVKM. The CDR3 length is 13 residues. Deletions cut 8 bases from V and 2 bases from J, with 10 bases between. This chain's CDR3 is CASGTDPYNEQFF. In DNA form, the CDR3 reads TGTGCCAGCGGTACGGACCCCTACAATGAGCAGTTCTTC.

There are many counts of this clonotype. V is TRBV7-2 and J is TRBJ1-1; TRBD1 matches at 7 bases. Germline V gene lookup returns CDR1 SGHTA and CDR2 FQGNSA. CDR3 length: 12 amino acids. V trimming: 3 bases; J trimming: 11 bases; junction bases outside the gene matches: 6. The CDR3 DNA is TGTGCCAGCAGCTTGACAGGGAATCTGGCTTTCTTT. Amino acid sequence: CASSLTGNLAFF.

This clonotype was counted at least ten times. The rearrangement uses TRBV29-1 and TRBJ1-2; D is uncertain. The germline V gene encodes CDR1 SQVTM and CDR2 ANQGSEA. This CDR3 has 11 amino acids. Trimming cost V 2 bases and J 8 bases, with 9 bases left between them. This CDR3 is CSVETGGGYTF. The CDR3 region has the DNA TGCAGCGTTGAAACGGGAGGCGGCTACACCTTC. Filled out from reference TRBV29-1 and TRBJ1-2, the complete variable domain reads SAVISQKPSRDICQRGTSLTIQCQVDSQVTMMFWYRQQPGQSLTLIATANQGSEATYESGFVIDKFPISRPNLTFSTLTVSNMSPEDSSIYLCSVETGGGYTFGSGTRLTVV.

This clonotype was observed many times. J is TRBJ2-5 and V is TRBV14; no firm D call. CDR3 length equals 11 residues. V was cut by 3 bases and J by 5 bases, with 4 bases left in between. Looked up from germline, CDR1 is SGHDN and CDR2 is FVKESK. The CDR3 sequence: CASSHRETQYF. The CDR3, as DNA: TGTGCCAGCAGCCATCGGGAGACCCAGTACTTC.

The chain links TRBV27 to TRBJ1-5; D is undetermined. CDR1 and CDR2 (germline): MNHEY, SMNVEV (reference sequence). This CDR3 contains 14 residues. V lost 4 bases to trimming and J lost 2 bases, with 9 bases between them. In nucleotides, the CDR3 is TGTGCCAGCAGTTCCCAAACGGGCAATCAGCCCCAGCATTTT. Translation gives CASSSQTGNQPQHF.

The table lists this clonotype with a few counts. V and J are TRBV7-9 and TRBJ1-3; D possibly corresponds to TRBD1 (5 bases). There are 13 residues in the CDR3. Trimming left V 5 bases short and J 3 bases short, with 8 bases between. The germline V gene encodes CDR1 SEHNR and CDR2 FQNEAQ (reference sequence). Here the CDR3 DNA reads TGTGCCAGCAGCAAGGGACTTGGAAACACCATATATTTT. Translation: CASSKGLGNTIYF.

This clonotype appeared a few times. V gene TRBV6-1 combines with J gene TRBJ1-3, with no clear D. The CDR3 loop spans 13 amino acids. Trimming removed 8 bases at V and 2 bases at J, with 10 bases between. The V gene's germline CDR1 is MNHNS and CDR2 SASEGT. The CDR3 protein is CASRVFTGNTIYF. The CDR3 nucleotides are TGTGCCAGCCGAGTTTTTACTGGAAACACCATATATTTT.

The chain uses TRBV7-9 and TRBJ2-5, with TRBD2 matching over 10 bases. The germline gives CDR1 SEHNR, CDR2 FQNEAQ (reference sequence). The V and J ends lost 3 bases and 1 base, in that order; junction bases with no gene match: 2. The CDR3 is 15 residues long. The CDR3 reads CASSFWTSGQETQYF. The CDR3, as DNA: TGTGCCAGCAGCTTCTGGACTAGCGGCCAAGAGACCCAGTACTTC.

This clonotype was detected a few times. V gene TRBV7-9 combines with J gene TRBJ1-5; D is unresolved. V was pared by 5 bases and J by 1 base, with 12 bases between. Looked up from germline, CDR1 is SEHNR and CDR2 is FQNEAQ (reference sequence). The CDR3 has 15 amino acids. The CDR3 region is CASSVTRASNQPQHF. The CDR3 coding sequence is TGTGCCAGCAGCGTTACCCGGGCCAGCAATCAGCCCCAGCATTTT.

This clonotype was seen many times. The chain uses TRBV7-2 and TRBJ2-4; TRBD2 aligns across 8 bases. The CDR3 loop spans 16 amino acids. Germline V lookup: CDR1 SGHTA, CDR2 FQGNSA. Trimming removed 5 bases from V and 6 bases from J; junction bases left unmatched: 12. The DNA of the CDR3 is TGTGCCAGCAGCCGAGGGGGAGAGCGGGGGAGAAACATTCAGTACTTC. This encodes CASSRGGERGRNIQYF.

This chain uses TRBV28 with TRBJ2-7; no firm D call. Germline V lookup: CDR1 MDHEN, CDR2 SYDVKM. The V end was cut by 5 bases, the J end by 5 bases, with 13 bases between. This CDR3 is built from 13 residues. Here the CDR3 reads CASSPPTPHEQYF. CDR3 coding DNA: TGTGCCAGCAGTCCCCCTACCCCCCACGAGCAGTACTTC.